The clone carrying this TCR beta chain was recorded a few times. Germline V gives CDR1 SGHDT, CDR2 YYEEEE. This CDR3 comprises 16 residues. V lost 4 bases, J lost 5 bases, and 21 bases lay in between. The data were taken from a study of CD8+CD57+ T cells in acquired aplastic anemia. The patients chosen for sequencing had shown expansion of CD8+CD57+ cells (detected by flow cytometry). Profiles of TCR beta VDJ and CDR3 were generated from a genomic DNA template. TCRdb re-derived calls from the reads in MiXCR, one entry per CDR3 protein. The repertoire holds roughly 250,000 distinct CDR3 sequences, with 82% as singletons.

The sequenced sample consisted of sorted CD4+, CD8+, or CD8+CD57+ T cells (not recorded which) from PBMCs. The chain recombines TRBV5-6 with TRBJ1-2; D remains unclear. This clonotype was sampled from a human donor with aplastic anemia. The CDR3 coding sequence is TGTGCCAGCAGCCCCGTTAGCGACGGGCTCGTATATGGCTACACCTTC. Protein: CASSPVSDGLVYGYTF. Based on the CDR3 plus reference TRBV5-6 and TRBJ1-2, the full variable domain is DAGVTQSPTHLIKTRGQQVTLRCSPKSGHDTVSWYQQALGQGPQFIFQYYEEEERQRGNFPDRFSGHQFPNYSSELNVNALLLGDSALYLCASSPVSDGLVYGYTFGSGTRLTVV.